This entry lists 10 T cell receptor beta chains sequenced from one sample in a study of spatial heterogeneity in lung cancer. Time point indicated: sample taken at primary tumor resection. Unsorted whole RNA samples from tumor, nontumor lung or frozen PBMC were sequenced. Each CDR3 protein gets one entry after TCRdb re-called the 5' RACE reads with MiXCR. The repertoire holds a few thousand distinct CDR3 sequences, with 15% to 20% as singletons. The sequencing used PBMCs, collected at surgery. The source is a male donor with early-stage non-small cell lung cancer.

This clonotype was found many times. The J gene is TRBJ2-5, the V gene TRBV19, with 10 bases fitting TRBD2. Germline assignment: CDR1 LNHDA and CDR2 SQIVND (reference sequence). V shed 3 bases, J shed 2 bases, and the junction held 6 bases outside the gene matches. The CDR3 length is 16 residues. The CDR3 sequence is CASSILTSGLQETQYF. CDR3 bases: TGTGCCAGTAGTATTTTGACTAGCGGGCTTCAAGAGACCCAGTACTTC.

CDR3 nucleotides: TGTGCCAGCAGCTTGTGGGGGCCACCAGATACGCAGTATTTT. The encoded protein is CASSLWGPPDTQYF. The chain carries TRBV7-3 and TRBJ2-3; a weak D match, TRBD1 (6 bases). From germline, CDR1 is SGHTA and CDR2 FQGTGA. The CDR3 is made up of 14 amino acids. The V gene lost 3 bases and the J gene lost 4 bases, with 11 bases spanning the gap.

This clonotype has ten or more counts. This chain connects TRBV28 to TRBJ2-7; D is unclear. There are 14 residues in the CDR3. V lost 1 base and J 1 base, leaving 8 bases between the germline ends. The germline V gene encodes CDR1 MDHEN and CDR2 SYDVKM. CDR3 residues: CASSLFARSYEQYF. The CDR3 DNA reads TGTGCCAGCAGTTTATTCGCCAGGTCCTACGAGCAGTACTTC.

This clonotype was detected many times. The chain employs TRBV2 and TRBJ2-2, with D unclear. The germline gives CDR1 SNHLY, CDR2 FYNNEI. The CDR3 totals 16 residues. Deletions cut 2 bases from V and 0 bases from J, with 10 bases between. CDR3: CASSEPHTPNTGELFF. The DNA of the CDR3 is TGTGCCAGCAGTGAACCACACACCCCGAACACCGGGGAGCTGTTTTTT. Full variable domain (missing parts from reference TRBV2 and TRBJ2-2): EPEVTQTPSHQVTQMGQEVILRCVPISNHLYFYWYRQILGQKVEFLVSFYNNEISEKSEIFDDQFSVERPDGSNFTLKIRSTKLEDSAMYFCASSEPHTPNTGELFFGEGSRLTVL.

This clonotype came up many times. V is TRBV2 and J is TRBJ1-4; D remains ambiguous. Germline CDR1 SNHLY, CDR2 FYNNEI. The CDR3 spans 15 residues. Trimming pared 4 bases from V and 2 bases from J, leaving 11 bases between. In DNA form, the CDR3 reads TGTGCCAGCAGTGGTCCTCAACAGACTAATGAAAAACTGTTTTTT. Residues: CASSGPQQTNEKLFF.

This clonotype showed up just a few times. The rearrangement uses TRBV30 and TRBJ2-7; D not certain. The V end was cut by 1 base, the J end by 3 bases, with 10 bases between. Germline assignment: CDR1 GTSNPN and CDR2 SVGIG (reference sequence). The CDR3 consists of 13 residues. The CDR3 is CAWSDRARYEQYF. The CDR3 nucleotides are TGTGCCTGGAGTGATAGGGCCCGCTACGAGCAGTACTTC.

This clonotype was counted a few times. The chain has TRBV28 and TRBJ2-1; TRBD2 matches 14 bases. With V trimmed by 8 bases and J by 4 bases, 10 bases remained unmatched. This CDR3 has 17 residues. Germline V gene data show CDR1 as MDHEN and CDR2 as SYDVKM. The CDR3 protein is CASGHGTSGGLYNEQFF. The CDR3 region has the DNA TGTGCCAGCGGTCACGGGACTAGCGGGGGACTATACAATGAGCAGTTCTTC.

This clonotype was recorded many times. The CDR3 here is CASSEGQSYNEQFF. Here the CDR3 DNA reads TGTGCCAGCAGTGAAGGACAGTCCTACAATGAGCAGTTCTTC. The rearrangement uses TRBV6-1 and TRBJ2-1; D may be TRBD1 (5 bases). V was pared by 1 base and J by 1 base, with 5 bases between. This CDR3 is 14 amino acids long. Germline-derived CDR1 and CDR2 are MNHNS and SASEGT.

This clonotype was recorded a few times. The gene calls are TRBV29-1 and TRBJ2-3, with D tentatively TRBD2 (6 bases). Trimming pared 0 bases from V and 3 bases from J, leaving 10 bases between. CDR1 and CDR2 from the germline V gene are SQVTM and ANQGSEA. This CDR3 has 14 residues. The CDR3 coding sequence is TGCAGCGTTGAAGATAGCGGTGGTACAGATACGCAGTATTTT. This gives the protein CSVEDSGGTDTQYF.

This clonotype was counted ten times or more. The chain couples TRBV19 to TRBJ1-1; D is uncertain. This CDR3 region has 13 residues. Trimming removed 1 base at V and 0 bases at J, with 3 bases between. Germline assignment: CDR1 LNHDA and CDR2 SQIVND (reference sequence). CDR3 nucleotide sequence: TGTGCCAGTAGTATAGCGGTGAACACTGAAGCTTTCTTT. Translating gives CASSIAVNTEAFF.